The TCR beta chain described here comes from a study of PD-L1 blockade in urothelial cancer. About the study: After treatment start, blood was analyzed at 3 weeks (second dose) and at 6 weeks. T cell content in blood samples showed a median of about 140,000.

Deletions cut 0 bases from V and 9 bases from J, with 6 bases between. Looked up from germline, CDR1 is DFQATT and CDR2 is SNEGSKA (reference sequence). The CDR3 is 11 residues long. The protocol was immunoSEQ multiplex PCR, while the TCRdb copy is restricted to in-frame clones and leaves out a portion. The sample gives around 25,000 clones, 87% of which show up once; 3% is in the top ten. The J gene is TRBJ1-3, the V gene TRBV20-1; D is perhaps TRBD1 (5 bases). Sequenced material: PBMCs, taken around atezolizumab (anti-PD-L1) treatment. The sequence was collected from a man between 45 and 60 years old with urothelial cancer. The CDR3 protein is CSARDGATIYF. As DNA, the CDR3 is TGCAGTGCTAGAGATGGGGCCACCATATATTTT.